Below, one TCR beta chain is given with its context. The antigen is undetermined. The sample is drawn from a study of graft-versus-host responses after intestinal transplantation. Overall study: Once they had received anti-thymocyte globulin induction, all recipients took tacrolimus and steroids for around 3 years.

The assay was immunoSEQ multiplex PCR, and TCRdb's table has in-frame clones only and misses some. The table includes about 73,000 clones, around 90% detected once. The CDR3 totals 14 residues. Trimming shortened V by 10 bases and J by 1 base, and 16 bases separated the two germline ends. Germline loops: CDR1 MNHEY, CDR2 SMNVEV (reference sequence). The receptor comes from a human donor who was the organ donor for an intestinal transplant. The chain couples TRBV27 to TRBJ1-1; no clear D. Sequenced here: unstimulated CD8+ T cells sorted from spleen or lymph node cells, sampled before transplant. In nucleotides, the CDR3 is TGTGCCACCACGCCTTCGCGACAGAACACTGAAGCTTTCTTT. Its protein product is CATTPSRQNTEAFF.